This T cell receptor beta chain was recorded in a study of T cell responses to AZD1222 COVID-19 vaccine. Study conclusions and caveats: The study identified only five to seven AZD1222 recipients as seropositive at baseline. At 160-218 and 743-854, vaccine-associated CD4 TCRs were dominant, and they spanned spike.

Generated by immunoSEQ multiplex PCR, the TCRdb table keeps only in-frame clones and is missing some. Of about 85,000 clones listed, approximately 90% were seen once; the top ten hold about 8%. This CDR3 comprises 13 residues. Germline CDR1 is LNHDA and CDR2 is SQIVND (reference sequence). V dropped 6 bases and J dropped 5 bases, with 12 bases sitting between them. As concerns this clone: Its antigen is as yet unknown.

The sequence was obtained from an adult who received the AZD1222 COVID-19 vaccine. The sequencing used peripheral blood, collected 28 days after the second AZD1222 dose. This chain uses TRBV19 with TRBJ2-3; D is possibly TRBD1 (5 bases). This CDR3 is CASRPGQGDTQYF. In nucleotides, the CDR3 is TGTGCCAGTAGGCCAGGGCAAGGAGATACGCAGTATTTT.